The 24 T cell receptor beta chains presented below share a single source sample, sequenced in a study of blood T cells in healthy people across ages. A sample-barcoded 5' primer and a J-beta primer mix were used in a second PCR of about 7 to 12 cycles. TCRdb called the 5' RACE reads again in MiXCR, with one record for every CDR3 protein. The data contain about a million distinct CDR3 sequences, roughly half of them singletons. Source material: blood. The receptors come from a woman aged 55-70 years in good health.

The rearrangement joins TRBV9 to TRBJ1-1; D ambiguous. Trimming removed 4 bases at V and 6 bases at J, with 13 bases between. This CDR3 spans 13 amino acids. Germline CDR1 reads SGDLS; CDR2 reads YYNGEE. The CDR3 DNA reads TGTGCCAGCAGCCCCCGCGGGGTGTCTGAAGCTTTCTTT. As protein: CASSPRGVSEAFF.

The V and J genes are TRBV5-6 and TRBJ2-1; D is unclear. The CDR3 loop spans 17 amino acids. Germline V gene lookup returns CDR1 SGHDT and CDR2 YYEEEE. V lost 2 bases and J 6 bases, leaving 21 bases between the germline ends. The CDR3: CASSFFRPAASGNEQFF. The CDR3 nucleotides read TGTGCCAGCAGCTTCTTTAGGCCGGCAGCCTCGGGCAATGAGCAGTTCTTC.

The chain has TRBV20-1 and TRBJ2-7, with D tentatively TRBD1 or TRBD2 (5 bases each). Trimming stripped 1 base from V and 1 base from J, with 11 bases between. The length of the CDR3 is 14 residues. From germline, CDR1 is DFQATT and CDR2 SNEGSKA (reference sequence). CDR3 amino acids: CSARGDGASYEQYF. The CDR3 nucleotides read TGCAGTGCTAGAGGGGACGGGGCTTCCTACGAGCAGTACTTC.

The sample holds a few counts of this clonotype. CDR3 coding DNA: TGTGCCAGCAGGGTTCAGCGGGAGGGAGAGACCCAGTACTTC. Amino acid sequence: CASRVQREGETQYF. J is TRBJ2-7 and V is TRBV7-9, with TRBD2 matching over 10 bases. The better agreement between TRBJ2-5 and the DNA end casts doubt on the J call. Germline CDR1 SEHNR, CDR2 FQNEAQ (reference sequence). The CDR3 contains 14 residues.

This clonotype was seen a few times. J is TRBJ2-3 and V is TRBV3-1; TRBD2 is a possible D gene (6 bases). V was cut by 3 bases and J by 0 bases, with 16 bases left in between. Germline-derived CDR1 and CDR2 are LGHDT and YNNKEL (reference sequence). This CDR3 is 17 amino acids long. The CDR3 sequence: CASSHLPSETSTDTQYF. The CDR3 bases are TGTGCCAGCAGCCACTTACCTAGCGAAACTAGCACAGATACGCAGTATTTT.

Only a few counts were recorded for this clonotype. The gene calls are TRBV10-1 and TRBJ2-1; D is ambiguous. The CDR3 sequence is 15 residues long. V was trimmed by 3 bases and J by 2 bases, leaving 11 bases between them. The V gene's germline CDR1 is WNHNN and CDR2 SYGVQD (reference sequence). The CDR3 is CASSEGNGAYNEQFF. As DNA, the CDR3 is TGCGCCAGCAGTGAAGGGAATGGTGCCTACAATGAGCAGTTCTTC.

The chain has TRBV29-1 and TRBJ2-4, with a tentative D call TRBD1 (6 bases). The length of the CDR3 is 13 residues. Germline V lookup: CDR1 SQVTM, CDR2 ANQGSEA. Trimming stripped 4 bases from V and 4 bases from J, with 11 bases between. The CDR3 is CSVVEDSKNIQYF. CDR3 DNA: TGCAGCGTTGTCGAGGACAGTAAAAACATTCAGTACTTC.

This clonotype was detected only a few times. The chain couples TRBV7-2 to TRBJ2-1; 7 bases fit TRBD2. The germline V gene encodes CDR1 SGHTA and CDR2 FQGNSA. CDR3 size: 15 residues. Germline trimming cut 5 bases from V and 7 bases from J; bases unmatched to any gene: 11. CDR3 nucleotides: TGTGCCAGCAGCACTAGCGCTCAGGTACCTAATGAGCAGTTCTTC. Translated: CASSTSAQVPNEQFF.

The rearrangement uses TRBV6-2 or TRBV6-3 and TRBJ2-1; TRBD2 aligns across 10 bases. Germline V gene lookup returns CDR1 MNHEY and CDR2 SVGEGT. V shed 5 bases and J 8 bases; nucleotides not matched to a gene: 12. The CDR3 covers 16 residues. CDR3 in amino acids: CASSDRSGRAYYEQFF. The DNA for the CDR3 is TGTGCCAGCAGTGATCGAAGCGGGAGGGCCTATTATGAGCAGTTCTTC.

The chain uses TRBV2 and TRBJ2-1, with 7 bases fitting TRBD2. Germline CDR1 reads SNHLY; CDR2 reads FYNNEI. V lost 2 bases and J lost 4; bases outside the gene matches: 5. This CDR3 is 15 amino acids long. The CDR3 DNA reads TGTGCCAGCAGTGAATGGGGGGAGGGATACAATGAGCAGTTCTTC. Residues: CASSEWGEGYNEQFF.

The chain uses TRBV4-1 and TRBJ2-6, with 13 bases identical to TRBD2. Germline V gene data show CDR1 as MGHRA and CDR2 as YSYEKL. Trimming at V came to 4 bases and at J to 4 bases, leaving 10 bases not matched to a gene. The CDR3 consists of 19 residues. The CDR3 here is CASSPPGTSGILGANVLTF. The CDR3 DNA reads TGCGCCAGCAGCCCTCCCGGGACTAGCGGGATTCTCGGGGCCAACGTCCTGACTTTC.

The chain has TRBV28 and TRBJ2-1, with 10 bases fitting TRBD1. J gave up 5 bases and V 11 bases, and 12 bases lay outside the gene matches. CDR1 MDHEN and CDR2 SYDVKM come from the germline V gene. The CDR3 sequence is 15 residues long. In DNA form, the CDR3 reads TGTGCCGGTGGGGCTGCCGGGACAGGGGACAATGAGCAGTTCTTC. This translates into CAGGAAGTGDNEQFF. Variable domain in full (rest from reference TRBV28 and TRBJ2-1): DVKVTQSSRYLVKRTGEKVFLECVQDMDHENMFWYRQDPGLGLRLIYFSYDVKMKEKGDIPEGYSVSREKKERFSLILESASTNQTSMYLCAGGAAGTGDNEQFFGPGTRLTVL.

This clonotype was observed a handful of times. This chain connects TRBV3-1 to TRBJ2-7; 9 positions agree with TRBD1. The germline V gene has CDR1 LGHDT and CDR2 YNNKEL (reference sequence). The V segment lost 0 bases and the J segment 5 bases; nucleotides outside the gene matches: 8. CDR3 length equals 16 residues. CDR3 nucleotide sequence: TGTGCCAGCAGCCAAGAAGGTGGGACAGGGCTCGACGAGCAGTACTTC. Its translation: CASSQEGGTGLDEQYF.

J is TRBJ2-3 and V is TRBV7-2; D is unresolved. The length of the CDR3 is 13 residues. Trimming took 5 bases from V and 2 from J, leaving 8 bases between them. Germline values: CDR1 SGHTA, CDR2 FQGNSA. The CDR3 coding sequence is TGTGCCAGCAGCAAACAGATCACAGATACGCAGTATTTT. This encodes CASSKQITDTQYF.

The V gene is TRBV20-1, the J gene TRBJ1-6; no clear D gene. V lost 3 bases, J lost 0 bases, and 6 bases lay in between. The CDR3 extends over 14 amino acids. Germline-derived CDR1 and CDR2 are DFQATT and SNEGSKA (reference sequence). The CDR3 bases are TGCAGTGCTAGGCCGAGCTCCTATAATTCACCCCTCCACTTT. As protein: CSARPSSYNSPLHF.

A few counts support this clonotype. The gene calls are TRBV4-1 and TRBJ2-3; D is uncertain. Germline CDR1 and CDR2: MGHRA and YSYEKL. This CDR3 is 16 amino acids long. Deletions cut 1 base from V and 2 bases from J, with 13 bases between. CDR3 DNA: TGCGCCAGCAGCCAAGCATACACACCGTTCACAGATACGCAGTATTTT. Translation gives CASSQAYTPFTDTQYF.

This clonotype was observed a handful of times. J is TRBJ2-7 and V is TRBV11-2; 12 bases are shared with TRBD2. CDR3 length: 16 amino acids. Per the germline V gene, CDR1 is SGHAT and CDR2 is FQNNGV. J gave up 7 bases and V 6 bases, and 13 bases lay outside the gene matches. The CDR3 DNA reads TGTGCCAGCAGTCGGACTAGCGGGAACCCCGCCGTGGAGCAGTACTTC. Its protein product is CASSRTSGNPAVEQYF.

This clonotype was counted a few times. The chain combines TRBV4-3 with TRBJ2-3; unclear D gene. This CDR3 is built from 16 residues. Germline V gene lookup returns CDR1 LGHNA and CDR2 YSLEER. Deletions cut 0 bases from V and 4 bases from J, with 14 bases between. For the CDR3, the DNA is TGCGCCAGCAGCCAAGATTTCGGCTGGACCTCAGATACGCAGTATTTT. It translates to CASSQDFGWTSDTQYF.

The chain joins TRBV3-1 to TRBJ2-1; TRBD2 agrees at 8 bases. The CDR3 contains 15 residues. CDR1 and CDR2 from the germline V gene are LGHDT and YNNKEL (reference sequence). Trimming took 3 bases from V and 10 from J; bases not matched to a gene: 11. CDR3 nucleotide sequence: TGTGCCAGCAGCCAGCAAGGCGGGAGGCCAATAGAGCAGTTCTTC. Translating it yields CASSQQGGRPIEQFF.

CDR3 region: CSAFDRAEQFF. DNA for the CDR3: TGCAGTGCTTTTGACAGGGCTGAGCAGTTCTTC. The chain recombines TRBV20-1 with TRBJ2-1; 7 nucleotides line up with TRBD1. The CDR3 is made up of 11 amino acids. Germline V gene sequence: CDR1 DFQATT, CDR2 SNEGSKA (reference sequence). The J segment lost 9 bases and the V segment lost 5 bases, leaving 4 bases of the junction unmatched.

This clonotype has ten or more counts. V is TRBV7-2 and J is TRBJ1-2; a weak D match, TRBD1 (6 bases). CDR3 length: 15 residues. V gave up 5 bases and J gave up 1 base, with 14 bases separating them. Germline-derived CDR1 and CDR2 are SGHTA and FQGNSA. The CDR3 DNA sequence: TGTGCCAGCAGCCTGACAGGAAATTTTAACTATGGCTACACCTTC. Its translation: CASSLTGNFNYGYTF.

The rearrangement joins TRBV20-1 to TRBJ2-1; 9 nucleotides line up with TRBD1. V shed 6 bases, J shed 3 bases, and the junction held 12 bases outside the gene matches. The germline CDR1 and CDR2 sequences are DFQATT and SNEGSKA (reference sequence). This CDR3 is 16 amino acids long. CDR3 region: CSAAPKLGQGYNEQFF. The CDR3 bases are TGCAGTGCCGCCCCCAAGTTGGGACAGGGCTACAATGAGCAGTTCTTC.

The rearrangement uses TRBV4-1 and TRBJ2-7; TRBD2 agrees at 11 bases. The germline V gene encodes CDR1 MGHRA and CDR2 YSYEKL. The CDR3 totals 15 residues. Trimming at V came to 1 base and at J to 6 bases, leaving 5 bases not matched to a gene. The CDR3 reads CASSQVRLAGGEQYF. CDR3 coding DNA: TGCGCCAGCAGCCAAGTGCGCCTAGCGGGAGGCGAGCAGTACTTC.

The rearrangement uses TRBV12-3 or TRBV12-4 and TRBJ2-7; possible D gene TRBD2, 6 bases. The length of the CDR3 is 14 residues. V lost 5 bases and J 7 bases, leaving 18 bases between the germline ends. The CDR3 DNA reads TGTGCCAGCAGTCGCCCGGTGGTAGCGGTTGAGCAGTACTTC. Translated: CASSRPVVAVEQYF.